This T cell receptor beta chain was obtained from a study of blood T cell repertoires in COVID-19. Looking at the study overall: Material from acute and convalescent COVID-19 was sourced from the United States, Italy and Spain. Sample material is recorded as cDNA or gDNA derived from T cells, B-cell-depleted T cells, or PBMCs.

Under the authors' procedure: Reference gene primer amplification yielded estimated nucleated cell counts. This table comes from immunoSEQ multiplex PCR, and its TCRdb copy is limited to in-frame clones, with some not included. That table is the source of V, J and clone size, and D and trimming were worked out from the DNA. This sample yields about 64,000 clones, of which roughly 90% are seen a single time; approximately 10% belongs to the top ten. Trimming removed 0 bases from V and 6 bases from J, with 9 bases in between. The germline V gene encodes CDR1 SGHRS and CDR2 YFSETQ. The CDR3 loop spans 14 amino acids.

V and J are TRBV5-1 and TRBJ2-2; D is uncertain. The material sequenced was peripheral blood. This sequence was found in a woman of 80 years or more with active COVID-19. The CDR3 sequence: CASSLVRSPGELFF. CDR3 sequence (DNA): TGCGCCAGCAGCTTGGTGCGTAGCCCCGGGGAGCTGTTTTTT.